This entry lists 18 T cell receptor beta chains sequenced from one sample in a study of T cells after yellow fever vaccination. TCRdb ran MiXCR on the 5' RACE reads and lists one entry per CDR3 protein. In the table there are a few hundred thousand distinct CDR3 sequences, 8.5% to 10% of which are singletons. Specimen: PBMCs, collected on the day of the first yellow fever vaccination. All receptors come from a man between 18 and 29 years old who received the YFV17D yellow fever vaccine.

This clonotype was observed a handful of times. The chain couples TRBV6-5 to TRBJ1-2, with 9 bases lining up with TRBD1. V was pared by 4 bases and J by 12 bases, with 12 bases of the junction left unmatched. The CDR3 length is 14 residues. The V gene's germline CDR1 is MNHEY and CDR2 SVGAGI. In DNA, the CDR3 is TGTGCCAGCAGTTGGGGGACAGGGCAGTTGAGCGACACCTTC. This gives the protein CASSWGTGQLSDTF.

This clonotype occurred a few times. This sequence joins TRBV10-1 and TRBJ2-2; TRBD2 is a possible D gene (6 bases). CDR3 length: 15 amino acids. Trimming pared 3 bases from V and 4 bases from J, leaving 12 bases between. Germline CDR1 WNHNN, CDR2 SYGVQD (reference sequence). The CDR3 DNA reads as TGCGCCAGCAGTGATGGGGGGACTGGCACCGGGGAGCTGTTTTTT. This encodes CASSDGGTGTGELFF.

The gene calls are TRBV5-1 and TRBJ2-1; TRBD2 matches at 9 bases. Losses at the gene ends were 1 base for V and 4 bases for J; bases not matched to a gene: 6. This CDR3 contains 16 residues. CDR1 and CDR2 (germline): SGHRS, YFSETQ. The CDR3 region is CASSLWATSGYNEQFF. The CDR3 DNA follows: TGCGCCAGCAGCTTGTGGGCGACTAGCGGTTACAATGAGCAGTTCTTC.

J is TRBJ1-5 and V is TRBV5-6; 8 positions agree with TRBD1. Germline loops: CDR1 SGHDT, CDR2 YYEEEE. Unmatched junction bases numbered 2, after V lost 1 base and J lost 2 bases. The CDR3 totals 15 residues. In DNA form, the CDR3 reads TGTGCCAGCAGCTTGAGGGACAGGCGCAATCAGCCCCAGCATTTT. Its translation is CASSLRDRRNQPQHF.

The V call is TRBV4-1, the J call TRBJ2-5, with TRBD2 matching over 13 bases. Germline V lookup: CDR1 MGHRA, CDR2 YSYEKL. The CDR3 consists of 16 residues. The V gene end was trimmed by 0 bases and the J gene end by 6 bases; junction bases not matched to a gene: 4. For the CDR3, the DNA is TGCGCCAGCAGCCAAGATACTAGCGGGGGGGCAAAGACCCAGTACTTC. This translates into CASSQDTSGGAKTQYF.

In its sample, this clonotype was seen many times. The gene calls are TRBV10-3 and TRBJ2-7; 9 nucleotides agree with TRBD1. The CDR3 consists of 16 residues. V was clipped by 6 bases and J by 2 bases; unmatched bases: 11. Germline V lookup: CDR1 ENHRY, CDR2 SYGVKD. CDR3 DNA sequence: TGTGCCATCAGCGCCGGGACAGGGCCTAGGCCCTACGAGCAGTACTTC. Amino acid sequence: CAISAGTGPRPYEQYF.

The chain combines TRBV3-1 with TRBJ1-3; no firm D call. Deletions cut 0 bases from V and 0 bases from J, with 9 bases between. Germline CDR1 is LGHDT and CDR2 is YNNKEL (reference sequence). The CDR3 has 16 residues. CDR3 protein: CASSQDHTYSGNTIYF. CDR3 DNA: TGTGCCAGCAGCCAAGATCACACCTACTCTGGAAACACCATATATTTT.

This clonotype has only a few counts. The V gene is TRBV19, the J gene TRBJ1-1; 7 nucleotides align to TRBD1. The CDR3 runs 14 residues. V was pared by 7 bases and J by 1 base, with 6 bases of the junction left unmatched. Germline assignment: CDR1 LNHDA and CDR2 SQIVND (reference sequence). CDR3 DNA sequence: TGTGCCAGTAACGAGGGGGCAAGGAACACTGAAGCTTTCTTT. As protein: CASNEGARNTEAFF.

The chain is built from TRBV20-1 and TRBJ1-4; TRBD1 might be the D (6 bases). This CDR3 region has 15 residues. V was clipped by 3 bases and J by 8 bases, with 19 bases between them. Germline V gene lookup returns CDR1 DFQATT and CDR2 SNEGSKA (reference sequence). For the CDR3, the DNA is TGCAGTGCTAGGCCGAAACGGGGGCTGGAGGAAAAACTGTTTTTT. Amino acids: CSARPKRGLEEKLFF.

This clonotype turned up a few times. V is TRBV2 and J is TRBJ2-7, with D possibly TRBD1 on 6 matching bases. Germline V CDR1 and CDR2: SNHLY, FYNNEI. Trimming took 6 bases from V and 1 from J, leaving 19 bases between them. The CDR3 has 16 amino acids. The CDR3 region has the DNA TGTGCCAGCAGGGGGTGGCTACAGGGCGATTCCTACGAGCAGTACTTC. Its protein product is CASRGWLQGDSYEQYF.

This clonotype has just a few counts. The rearrangement joins TRBV20-1 to TRBJ2-3; D tentatively fits TRBD1 or TRBD2 (5 bases each). Per germline, CDR1 DFQATT and CDR2 SNEGSKA (reference sequence). The V gene lost 5 bases and the J gene lost 6 bases, with 12 bases spanning the gap. The CDR3 totals 12 residues. CDR3 amino acids: CSASSWGDTQYF. CDR3 nucleotides: TGCAGTGCTTCAAGTTGGGGGGATACGCAGTATTTT.

CDR3 in DNA: TGTGCCAGCAGTTATGTTGTAGGGAGCGGCTACACCTTC. Its protein product is CASSYVVGSGYTF. The chain recombines TRBV6-5 with TRBJ1-2, with unresolved D. The V gene lost 3 bases and the J gene lost 8 bases, with 13 bases spanning the gap. The CDR3 covers 13 residues. Looked up from germline, CDR1 is MNHEY and CDR2 is SVGAGI.

This clonotype was detected only a few times. The genes are TRBV24-1 and TRBJ2-3; 8 bases fit TRBD1. Germline CDR1 KGHDR, CDR2 SFDVKD. J lost 7 bases, V lost 3 bases, and 8 bases had no gene match. CDR3 length: 15 residues. In DNA form, the CDR3 reads TGTGCCACCAGTGATCCCGGGACAGGCTCATATACGCAGTATTTT. Translating it yields CATSDPGTGSYTQYF.

This clonotype was counted between two and nine times. This rearrangement joins TRBV3-1 to TRBJ1-2; D ambiguous. The CDR3 spans 13 residues. V dropped 1 base and J dropped 4 bases, with 7 bases sitting between them. Germline lookup yields CDR1 LGHDT and CDR2 YNNKEL (reference sequence). The CDR3 protein is CASSQGDSYGYTF. The DNA of the CDR3 is TGTGCCAGCAGCCAAGGGGATTCCTATGGCTACACCTTC.

The chain links TRBV4-1 to TRBJ2-5, with 9 bases fitting TRBD2. From germline, CDR1 is MGHRA and CDR2 YSYEKL. After removal of 1 base from V and 7 bases from J, the junction contained 10 bases not matched to a gene. CDR3 length: 16 amino acids. The CDR3 nucleotides are TGCGCCAGCAGCCAAGCCGCCAGGACTAGCGTCGGGACCCAGTACTTC. As protein: CASSQAARTSVGTQYF.

The V and J genes are TRBV15 and TRBJ1-5, with D uncertain. The CDR3 sequence is 15 residues long. From germline, CDR1 is LNHNV and CDR2 YYDKDF (reference sequence). Between the trimmed V and J ends, which lost 3 bases and 4 bases, there was a span of 13 bases. The CDR3 DNA reads TGTGCCACCAGCAGGGGAGGACGGGAGAATCAGCCCCAGCATTTT. It yields the protein CATSRGGRENQPQHF.

The chain carries TRBV7-2 and TRBJ2-5; TRBD1 aligns across 7 bases. Germline-derived CDR1 and CDR2 are SGHTA and FQGNSA. This CDR3 is built from 14 residues. The V segment lost 5 bases and the J segment 1 base; nucleotides outside the gene matches: 4. CDR3 nucleotides: TGTGCCAGCAGCCCTCAGGGGGTCCAAGAGACCCAGTACTTC. Its translation is CASSPQGVQETQYF.

Here the CDR3 DNA reads TGCGCCAGCAGCCAAGTTTCGGGAGACAATGAGCAGTTCTTC. This gives the protein CASSQVSGDNEQFF. The V and J genes are TRBV4-3 and TRBJ2-1; maybe TRBD2 (6 bases). Germline-derived CDR1 and CDR2 are LGHNA and YSLEER. This CDR3 is 14 amino acids long. Trimming took 1 base from V and 5 from J, leaving 9 bases between them.